This T cell receptor (beta chain) was recovered during a study of blood T cell repertoires in COVID-19. Study as a whole: The United States, Italy and Spain provided the acute and convalescent COVID-19 samples. Sample material is recorded as cDNA or gDNA derived from T cells, B-cell-depleted T cells, or PBMCs.

This clone was seen ten or more times. V was cut by 1 base and J by 0 bases, with 13 bases left in between. Germline CDR1 is SGHAT and CDR2 is FQNNGV. This CDR3 contains 16 residues. In the original workflow: Estimated nucleated cell counts came from reference gene primer amplification. Using immunoSEQ multiplex PCR, the repertoire was profiled, and TCRdb retains in-frame clones only, with some absent. Clonal size and the V and J genes are those of that table, whereas D and trimming came from the DNA. This table holds some 120,000 clones, around 80% found once. The specimen was peripheral blood. This receptor was obtained from an older man with acute or convalescent COVID-19. This sequence joins TRBV11-2 and TRBJ2-7, with D maybe TRBD1 (5 bases). In DNA form, the CDR3 reads TGTGCCAGCAGCTTAGTGTCGGACAAGAGCTCCTACGAGCAGTACTTC. Translation: CASSLVSDKSSYEQYF. Complete variable domain (other parts from reference TRBV11-2 and TRBJ2-7): EAGVAQSPRYKIIEKRQSVAFWCNPISGHATLYWYQQILGQGPKLLIQFQNNGVVDDSQLPKDRFSAERLKGVDSTLKIQPAKLEDSAVYLCASSLVSDKSSYEQYFGPGTRLTVT.